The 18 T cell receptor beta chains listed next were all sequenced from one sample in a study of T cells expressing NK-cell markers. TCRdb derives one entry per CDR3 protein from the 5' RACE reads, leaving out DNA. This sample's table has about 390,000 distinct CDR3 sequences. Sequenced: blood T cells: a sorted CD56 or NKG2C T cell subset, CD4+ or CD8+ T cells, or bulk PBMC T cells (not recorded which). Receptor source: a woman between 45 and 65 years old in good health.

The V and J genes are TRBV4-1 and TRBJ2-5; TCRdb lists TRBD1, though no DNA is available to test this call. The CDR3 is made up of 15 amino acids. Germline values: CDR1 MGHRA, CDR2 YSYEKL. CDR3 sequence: CASSHPGAYTETQYF.

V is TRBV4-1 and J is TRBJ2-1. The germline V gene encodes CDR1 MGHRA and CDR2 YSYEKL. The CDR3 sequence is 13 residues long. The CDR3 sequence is CASSQDETVEQFF.

CDR3 residues: CASSFGLAGGEQFF. The rearrangement uses TRBV7-2 and TRBJ2-1; the TCRdb D gene call, TRBD2, has no DNA to confirm it. Germline loops: CDR1 SGHTA, CDR2 FQGNSA. The CDR3 loop spans 14 amino acids.

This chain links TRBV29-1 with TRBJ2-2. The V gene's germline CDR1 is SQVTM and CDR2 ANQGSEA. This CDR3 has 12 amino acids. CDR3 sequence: CSVVVSARELFF.

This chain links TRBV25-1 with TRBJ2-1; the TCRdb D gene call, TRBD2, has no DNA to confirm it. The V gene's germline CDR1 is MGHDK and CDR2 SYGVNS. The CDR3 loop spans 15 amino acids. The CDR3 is CASTPGTSGGGEQFF.

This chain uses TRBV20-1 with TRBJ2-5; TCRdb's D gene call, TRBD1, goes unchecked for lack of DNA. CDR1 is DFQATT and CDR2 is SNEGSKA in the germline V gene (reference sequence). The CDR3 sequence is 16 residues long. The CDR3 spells CSARDFSGGYQETQYF.

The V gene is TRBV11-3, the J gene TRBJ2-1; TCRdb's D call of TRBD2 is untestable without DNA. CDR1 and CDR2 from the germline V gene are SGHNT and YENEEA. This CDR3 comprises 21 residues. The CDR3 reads CASGTPLGGLAGGGSYNEQFF.

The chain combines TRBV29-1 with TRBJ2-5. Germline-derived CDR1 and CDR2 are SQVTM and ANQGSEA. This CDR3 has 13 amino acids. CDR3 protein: CSVEMIVQETQYF.

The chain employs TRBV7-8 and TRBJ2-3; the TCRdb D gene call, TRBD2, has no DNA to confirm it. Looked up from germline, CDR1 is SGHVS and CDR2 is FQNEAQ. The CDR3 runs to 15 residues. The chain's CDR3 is CASSLVLAGDDTQYF.

This chain's CDR3 is CAGGRGTDTQYF. V usage is TRBV12-3 or TRBV12-4 and J usage is TRBJ2-3; TCRdb's D call of TRBD1 is untestable without DNA. The CDR3 covers 12 residues.

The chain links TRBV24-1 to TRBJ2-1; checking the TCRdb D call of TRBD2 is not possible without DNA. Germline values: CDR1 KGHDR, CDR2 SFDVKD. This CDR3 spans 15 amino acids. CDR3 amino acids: CATSDLISGRPEQFF.

The CDR3 loop is CASSAGFSGSANYGYTF. The genes are TRBV5-1 and TRBJ1-2. Germline values: CDR1 SGHRS, CDR2 YFSETQ. The CDR3 is made up of 17 amino acids. The full variable domain, its missing parts supplied by reference TRBV5-1 and TRBJ1-2, is KAGVTQTPRYLIKTRGQQVTLSCSPISGHRSVSWYQQTPGQGLQFLFEYFSETQRNKGNFPGRFSGRQFSNSRSEMNVSTLELGDSALYLCASSAGFSGSANYGYTFGSGTRLTVV.

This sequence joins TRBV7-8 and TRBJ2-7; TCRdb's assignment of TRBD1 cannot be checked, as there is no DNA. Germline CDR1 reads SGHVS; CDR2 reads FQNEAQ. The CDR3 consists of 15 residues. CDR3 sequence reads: CASSLFRDGAYEQYF.

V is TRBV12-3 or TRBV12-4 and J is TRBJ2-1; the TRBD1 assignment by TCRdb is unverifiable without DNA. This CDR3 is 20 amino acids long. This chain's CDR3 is CASSPRRGGIRSGIYNEQFF.

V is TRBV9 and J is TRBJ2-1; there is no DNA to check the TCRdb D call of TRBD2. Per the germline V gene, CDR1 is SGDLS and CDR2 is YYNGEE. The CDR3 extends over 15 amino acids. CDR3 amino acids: CASSQTSGSMKEQFF.

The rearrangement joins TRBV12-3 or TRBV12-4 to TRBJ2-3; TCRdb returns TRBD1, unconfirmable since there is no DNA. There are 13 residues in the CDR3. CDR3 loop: CASSLAFEGPQYF.

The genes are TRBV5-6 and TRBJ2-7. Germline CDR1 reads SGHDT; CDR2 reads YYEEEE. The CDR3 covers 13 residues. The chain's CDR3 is CASSLNLHYEQYF.

The chain's CDR3 is CSARAGTSDNEQFF. This chain connects TRBV20-1 to TRBJ2-1; TCRdb reports TRBD2, a call that lacks DNA to check it against. CDR1 is DFQATT and CDR2 is SNEGSKA in the germline V gene (reference sequence). CDR3 size: 14 residues.